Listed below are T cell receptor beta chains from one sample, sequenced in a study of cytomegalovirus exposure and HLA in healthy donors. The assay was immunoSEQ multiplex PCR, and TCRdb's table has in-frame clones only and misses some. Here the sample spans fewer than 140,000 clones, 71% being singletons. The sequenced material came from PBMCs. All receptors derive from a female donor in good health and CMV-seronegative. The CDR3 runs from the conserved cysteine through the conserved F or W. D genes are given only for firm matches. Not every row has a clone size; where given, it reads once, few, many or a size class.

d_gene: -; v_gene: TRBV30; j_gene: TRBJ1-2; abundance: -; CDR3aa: CAWRPAGGYGYTF; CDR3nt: TGTGCCTGGAGGCCAGCCGGGGGATATGGCTACACCTTC
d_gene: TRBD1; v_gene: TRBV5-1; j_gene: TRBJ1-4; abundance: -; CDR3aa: CASSSQGAANEKLFF; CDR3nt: TGCGCCAGCAGCTCACAGGGGGCTGCTAATGAAAAACTGTTTTTT
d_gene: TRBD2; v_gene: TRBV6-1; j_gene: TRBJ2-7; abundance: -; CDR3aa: CASNFGTSGYEQYF; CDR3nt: TGTGCCAGCAATTTCGGGACTAGCGGCTACGAGCAGTACTTC
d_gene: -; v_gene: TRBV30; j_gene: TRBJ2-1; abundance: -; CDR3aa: CAWSRPGGNNEQFF; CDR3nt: TGTGCCTGGAGCCGCCCCGGTGGTAACAATGAGCAGTTCTTC
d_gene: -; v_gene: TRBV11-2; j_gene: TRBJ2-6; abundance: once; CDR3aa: CASSPRPGPEGANVLTF; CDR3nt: TGTGCCAGCAGCCCTAGGCCGGGTCCGGAAGGGGCCAACGTCCTGACTTTC
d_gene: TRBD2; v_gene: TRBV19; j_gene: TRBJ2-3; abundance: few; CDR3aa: CASSTSGTRGDTQYF; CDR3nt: TGTGCCAGTAGTACCTCCGGGACTAGAGGAGATACGCAGTATTTT
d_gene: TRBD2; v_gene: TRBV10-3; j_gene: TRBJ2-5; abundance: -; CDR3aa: CAISDPGRVETQYF; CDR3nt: TGTGCCATCAGTGACCCGGGGAGGGTGGAGACCCAGTACTTC
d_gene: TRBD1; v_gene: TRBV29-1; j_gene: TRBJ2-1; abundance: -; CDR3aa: CSVEGQGTRQFF; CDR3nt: TGCAGCGTTGAAGGACAGGGAACGCGACAGTTCTTC
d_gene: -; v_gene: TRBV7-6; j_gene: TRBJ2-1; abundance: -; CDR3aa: CASSAGHVNEQFF; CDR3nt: TGTGCCAGCAGCGCTGGGCACGTCAATGAGCAGTTCTTC
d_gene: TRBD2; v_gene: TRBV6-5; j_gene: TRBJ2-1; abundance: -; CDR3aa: CASSYSRTSGRNEQFF; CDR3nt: TGTGCCAGCAGTTACTCGAGAACTAGCGGGAGGAATGAGCAGTTCTTC